The source of this T cell receptor (beta chain) is a study of neoadjuvant anti-PD-1 for oral cavity cancer. Background on the study: Patients mostly received three to four biweekly nivolumab doses at 3 mg/kg before surgery. Around day 43, patients without progression received a fourth nivolumab dose before surgery. Study-wide results and limits: Higher pretreatment Treg/Th17 ratios tracked higher pretreatment blood clonality.

With 4 bases removed from V and 3 bases from J, the gap between germline ends came to 10 bases. The CDR3 is 13 amino acids. Germline V CDR1 and CDR2: MNHNS, SASEGT. Time point reported: after neoadjuvant nivolumab, at surgical resection. This clone was seen once. Its antigen is not known. Assay: immunoSEQ multiplex PCR; the TCRdb copy retains only in-frame clones and omits some. The table includes 55,000 to 80,000 clones, 86% detected once. The sample here was PBMCs, taken after nivolumab (anti-PD-1) treatment. This sequence was found in a person aged 35 to 85 with oral cavity squamous cell carcinoma. This chain connects TRBV6-1 to TRBJ2-7; no firm D call. In DNA, the CDR3 is TGTGCCAGCAGTGTAGACACCATCTACGAGCAGTACTTC. It encodes CASSVDTIYEQYF.